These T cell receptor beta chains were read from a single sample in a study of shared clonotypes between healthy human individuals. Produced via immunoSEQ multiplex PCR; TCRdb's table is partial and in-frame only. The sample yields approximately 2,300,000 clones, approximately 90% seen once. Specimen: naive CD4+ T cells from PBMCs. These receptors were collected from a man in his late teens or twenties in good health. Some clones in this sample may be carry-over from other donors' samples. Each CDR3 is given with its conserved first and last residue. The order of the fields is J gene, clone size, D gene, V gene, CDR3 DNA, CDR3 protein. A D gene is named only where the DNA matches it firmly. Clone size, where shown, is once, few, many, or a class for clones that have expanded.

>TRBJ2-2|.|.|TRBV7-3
TGTGCCAGCAGCTTAACGGGGGTGACGAACACCGGGGAGCTGTTTTTT
CASSLTGVTNTGELFF
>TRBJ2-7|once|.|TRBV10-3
TGTGCCATCAGGAACCGGACCCTAATGTACGAGCAGTACTTC
CAIRNRTLMYEQYF
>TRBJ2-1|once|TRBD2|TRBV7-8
TGTGCCAGCAGCCCCCGTTCGACAGCGGGACTGTACAATGAGCAGTTCTTC
CASSPRSTAGLYNEQFF
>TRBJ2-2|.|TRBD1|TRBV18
TGTGCCAGCTCACCAGGGACAGCCCTTAACACCGGGGAGCTGTTTTTT
CASSPGTALNTGELFF
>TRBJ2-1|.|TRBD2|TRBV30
TGTGCCTGGAGACGGCTCACTAGCGGGATGGTCAATGAGCAGTTCTTC
CAWRRLTSGMVNEQFF
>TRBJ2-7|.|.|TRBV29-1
TGCAGCGGGGGGCTGAGCGGAGGGCCTGGAGAGCAGTACTTC
CSGGLSGGPGEQYF
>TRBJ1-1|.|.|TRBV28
TGTGCCAGCAGTTGGGTATCGAACACTGAAGCTTTCTTT
CASSWVSNTEAFF
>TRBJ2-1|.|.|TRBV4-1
TGCGCCAGCAGCCAAGATAGGGGCTCGGACCAACTATACAATGAGCAGTTCTTC
CASSQDRGSDQLYNEQFF
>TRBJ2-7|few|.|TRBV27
TGTGCCAGCACGGGGGTAGGGACCTACGAGCAGTACTTC
CASTGVGTYEQYF
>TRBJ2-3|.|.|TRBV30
TGTGCCTGGAGTGACACCCGGTGGGATACGCAGTATTTT
CAWSDTRWDTQYF
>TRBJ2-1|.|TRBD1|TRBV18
TGTGCCAGCTCACCACCGGGACAGGGGGCTGGTGGTGAGCAGTTCTTC
CASSPPGQGAGGEQFF
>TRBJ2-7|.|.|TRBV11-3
TGTGCCAGCAGCTTAGAGGGCCGCCCGCCCTTGCCGTACTTC
CASSLEGRPPLPYF
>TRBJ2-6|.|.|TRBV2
TGTGCCAGCAGCGCAACTACAAGATCCCGTGGGGCCAACGTCCTGACTTTC
CASSATTRSRGANVLTF
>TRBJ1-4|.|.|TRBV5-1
TGCGCCAGCAGCCTGGACCTGAATGAAAAACTGTTTTTT
CASSLDLNEKLFF
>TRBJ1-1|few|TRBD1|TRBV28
TGTGCCAGCAGGACAGGGACAGGGCCGGCTTTCTTT
CASRTGTGPAFF
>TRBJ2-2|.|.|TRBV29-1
TGCAGCGTTCAAGGGAGCGGCCGGGAGCTGTTTTTT
CSVQGSGRELFF
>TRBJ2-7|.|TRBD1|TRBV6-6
TGTGCCAGCAGTGCTACCGGGACAGGGGTTTCCTACGAGCAGTACTTC
CASSATGTGVSYEQYF
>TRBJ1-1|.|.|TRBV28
TGTGCCAGCAGTTTACCTCGCGCGCTGAACACTGAAGCTTTCTTT
CASSLPRALNTEAFF
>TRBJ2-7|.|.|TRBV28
TGTGCCAGCACCTCCTCAGGGGACTCCTACGAGCAGTACTTC
CASTSSGDSYEQYF
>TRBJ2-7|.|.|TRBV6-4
TGTGCCAGCAGTGCTCGAACTAGGGCCTACGAGCAGTACTTC
CASSARTRAYEQYF
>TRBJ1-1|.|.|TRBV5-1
TGCGCCAGCAGCACTTTCGGGCTGGACACTGAAGCTTTCTTT
CASSTFGLDTEAFF
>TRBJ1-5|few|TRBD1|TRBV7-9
TGTGCCAGCAGCACCCACCATTCAATCGACAGGGCAATGCATTTT
CASSTHHSIDRAMHF
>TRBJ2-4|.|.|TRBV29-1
TGCAGCGTTGAGGGGGTCCTAGCCAAAAACATTCAGTACTTC
CSVEGVLAKNIQYF
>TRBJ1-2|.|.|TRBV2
TGTGCCAGAGCCAAGGCAGGGTGGGACTATGGCTACACCTTC
CARAKAGWDYGYTF
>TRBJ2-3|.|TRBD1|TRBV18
TGTGCCAGCTCACAGGGGATTTACAGGGGGCCCACAGATACGCAGTATTTT
CASSQGIYRGPTDTQYF
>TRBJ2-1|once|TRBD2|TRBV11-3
TGTGCCAGCAGCTGGGGGGCATCTAGCGGGAGCTACAATGAGCAGTTCTTC
CASSWGASSGSYNEQFF
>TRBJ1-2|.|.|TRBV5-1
TGCGCCAGCGGCGGGGAGGGACGCGGCTACACCTTC
CASGGEGRGYTF
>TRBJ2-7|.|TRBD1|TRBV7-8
TGTGCCAGCAGCTCTCGGACAGGGCCCTACGAGCAGTACTTC
CASSSRTGPYEQYF
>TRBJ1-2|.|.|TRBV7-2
TGTGCCAGCAGCACTACAGCTATCTATGGCTACACCTTC
CASSTTAIYGYTF
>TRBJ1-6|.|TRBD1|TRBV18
TGTGCCAGCTCACAGGGACAGGCGATTAATTCACCCCTCCACTTT
CASSQGQAINSPLHF
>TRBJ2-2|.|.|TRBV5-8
TGTGCCAGCAGCCACGGTGACAGGTCTACGGGGGAGCTGTTTTTT
CASSHGDRSTGELFF
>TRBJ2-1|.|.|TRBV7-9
TGTGCCAGCAGCTTAGCTGAGACTGGGACACCCCAATACAATGAGCAGTTCTTC
CASSLAETGTPQYNEQFF
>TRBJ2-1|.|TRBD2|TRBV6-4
TGTGCCAGCAGTGACGGGAGCGGGAGAGGTTCCAATGAGCAGTTCTTC
CASSDGSGRGSNEQFF
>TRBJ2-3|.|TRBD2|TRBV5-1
TGCGCCAGCAGCTTGTTCGCGGGAGGTAGGACAGATACGCAGTATTTT
CASSLFAGGRTDTQYF
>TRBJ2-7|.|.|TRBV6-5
TGTGCCAGCAGTTACTCTGAAGAACGGGGGTACGAGCAGTACTTC
CASSYSEERGYEQYF
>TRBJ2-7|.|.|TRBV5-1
TGCGCCAGCAGCTTGGAGCCCTACTACGAGCAGTACTTC
CASSLEPYYEQYF
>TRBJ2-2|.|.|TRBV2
TGTGCCAGCAGTAGGGCTAGTAGCACCGGGGAGCTGTTTTTT
CASSRASSTGELFF